This TCR beta chain was found in a study of T cells in Graves' hyperthyroidism and ophthalmopathy. General observations from the study: Peripheral blood also featured most of the thyroid clonotypes expanded above 0.001.

CDR1 is SGHKS, CDR2 YYEKEE, per germline (reference sequence). The CDR3 covers 15 residues. The ends were cut back, 1 base at V and 1 base at J, with 9 bases in the middle. Notes on this clonotype: The antigen is unknown.

Amplification yielded TCR beta CDR3 regions, with RNA transcripts as the source. Carried out on the TCR CDR3, a first-round RT-PCR used the HTBI primer set. One entry per CDR3 protein, called by TCRdb with MiXCR from the multiplex PCR reads. The sample carries some 98,000 distinct CDR3 sequences, approximately 39% recorded once. This sequence joins TRBV5-5 and TRBJ1-5; tentative D call: TRBD1 (5 bases). The sequencing sample was made of peripheral blood or thyroid tissue (not recorded which). The TCR comes from a woman in her twenties or thirties with Graves' hyperthyroidism. CDR3 DNA sequence: TGTGCCAGCAGCTTGTACGGGGGGAGCAATCAGCCCCAGCATTTT. Translation gives CASSLYGGSNQPQHF.